The 2 T cell receptor beta chains in this list originate from one sample, sequenced in a study of human T cells and chemical hapten exposure. TCRdb passed the RACE reads through MiXCR, listing each CDR3 protein once. The sample has tens of thousands of distinct CDR3 sequences; approximately 7% are singletons. Time point described: pre-sensitization, week 0. Treatment described: therapeutic diphenylcyclopropenone sensitization with weekly scalp DPC. Specimen: whole blood, collected in connection with sensitization to the hapten diphenylcyclopropenone (DPC). These receptors were collected from a woman aged 30 to 39 with alopecia areata. Some clones in this sample may be carry-over from other donors' samples.

The sample holds many counts of this clonotype. V usage is TRBV18 and J usage is TRBJ1-1, with 7 bases lining up with TRBD1. CDR3 length: 16 residues. V shed 5 bases and J 0 bases; nucleotides not matched to a gene: 9. Per germline, CDR1 KGHSH and CDR2 LQKENI. This CDR3 reads CASSTTKGQMNTEAFF. CDR3 nucleotide sequence: TGTGCCAGCTCAACGACAAAGGGACAGATGAACACTGAAGCTTTCTTT.

This clonotype was seen repeatedly, ten times or more. The chain uses TRBV20-1 and TRBJ2-3, with D uncertain. The CDR3 consists of 12 residues. The V and J ends lost 4 bases and 3 bases respectively, with 8 bases between them. Germline V lookup: CDR1 DFQATT, CDR2 SNEGSKA (reference sequence). CDR3 sequence: CSATPPTDTQYF. In DNA form, the CDR3 reads TGCAGTGCTACCCCGCCAACAGATACGCAGTATTTT.